Each of the 30 T cell receptor beta chains below was sequenced from the same sample in a study of T cell responses to AZD1222 COVID-19 vaccine. Here immunoSEQ multiplex PCR was the method, and the copy in TCRdb shows in-frame clones only, minus some. The table includes about 140,000 clones, roughly nine tenths detected once. This material consisted of peripheral blood, taken on day 0 of AZD1222 vaccination. The origin of the receptors is an adult in good health.

The chain is built from TRBV3-1 (or the pseudogene TRBV3-2) and TRBJ1-1, with a tentative D call TRBD1 (6 bases). The CDR3 length is 14 residues. From germline, CDR1 is LGHDT and CDR2 YNNKEL (reference sequence). Trimming pared 3 bases from V and 3 bases from J, leaving 11 bases between. CDR3 coding DNA: TGTGCCAGCAGCCAGCAGGGGAGTTACACTGAAGCTTTCTTT. Translated, it gives CASSQQGSYTEAFF.

The rearrangement uses TRBV2 and TRBJ1-6, with 7 bases fitting TRBD1. The CDR3 is 15 residues long. From germline, CDR1 is SNHLY and CDR2 FYNNEI. V lost 6 bases, J lost 7 bases, and 9 bases stayed unmatched. The CDR3 sequence is CASSASGTVNSPLHF. The CDR3 nucleotides read TGTGCCAGCAGCGCCTCGGGGACAGTGAATTCACCCCTCCACTTT.

Here the CDR3 reads CSASTRRKAGVYGYTF. CDR3 sequence (DNA): TGCAGTGCTAGTACGCGGCGAAAGGCAGGGGTCTATGGCTACACCTTC. V usage is TRBV20-1 and J usage is TRBJ1-2; weak D call: TRBD1 (6 bases). V lost 3 bases to trimming and J lost 4 bases, with 21 bases between them. Germline CDR1 is DFQATT and CDR2 is SNEGSKA (reference sequence). The CDR3 totals 16 residues.

The gene calls are TRBV11-1 and TRBJ1-4; TRBD1 might be the D (6 bases). The CDR3 sequence is 14 residues long. Per germline, CDR1 SGHAT and CDR2 FQDESV (reference sequence). The germline V and J ends were trimmed by 4 bases and 4 bases, with 10 bases remaining between them. The CDR3 DNA sequence: TGTGCCAGCAGCTCGGACAGCCTTAATGAAAAACTGTTTTTT. This encodes CASSSDSLNEKLFF.

The chain joins TRBV18 to TRBJ2-7; tentatively, D is TRBD2 (6 bases). The CDR3 is made up of 14 amino acids. In germline, CDR1 is KGHSH, CDR2 LQKENI. Deletions cut 3 bases from V and 2 bases from J, with 11 bases between. The CDR3 spells CASSPSGRTYEQYF. The CDR3 nucleotides read TGTGCCAGCTCACCCAGCGGGCGCACCTACGAGCAGTACTTC.

The chain joins TRBV3-1 (or the pseudogene TRBV3-2) to TRBJ2-7; 10 bases agree with TRBD2. Trimming took 6 bases from V and 2 from J; bases not matched to a gene: 4. The CDR3 runs 14 residues. Germline V CDR1 and CDR2: LGHDT, YNNKEL (reference sequence). DNA of the CDR3: TGTGCCAGCAGGGCTAGCGGGGGTGCCTACGAGCAGTACTTC. Translating it yields CASRASGGAYEQYF.

The rearrangement joins TRBV27 to TRBJ1-4; no clear D gene. V was trimmed by 4 bases and J by 4 bases, leaving 7 bases between them. Germline lookup yields CDR1 MNHEY and CDR2 SMNVEV (reference sequence). This CDR3 spans 13 amino acids. In nucleotides, the CDR3 is TGTGCCAGCAGTTACCAGATTAATGAAAAACTGTTTTTT. Its translation: CASSYQINEKLFF.

V gene TRBV5-1 combines with J gene TRBJ1-1, with D perhaps matching TRBD1 (5 bases). The CDR3 sequence is 14 residues long. CDR1 is SGHRS, CDR2 YFSETQ, per germline. Trimming removed 4 bases from V and 8 bases from J, with 18 bases in between. The CDR3 loop is CASSVAAGVSEAFF. In DNA, the CDR3 is TGCGCCAGCAGCGTGGCAGCGGGGGTGTCGGAAGCTTTCTTT.

V gene TRBV5-5 combines with J gene TRBJ2-3; D not resolved. Per germline, CDR1 SGHKS and CDR2 YYEKEE (reference sequence). V was clipped by 5 bases and J by 4 bases, with 8 bases between them. This CDR3 spans 12 amino acids. CDR3 loop: CASRQLADTQYF. The CDR3 bases are TGTGCCAGCAGGCAGCTAGCAGATACGCAGTATTTT. The variable domain in full, with the rest retrieved from reference TRBV5-5 and TRBJ2-3, is DAGVTQSPTHLIKTRGQQVTLRCSPISGHKSVSWYQQVLGQGPQFIFQYYEKEERGRGNFPDRFSARQFPNYSSELNVNALLLGDSALYLCASRQLADTQYFGPGTRLTVL.

This clone appeared once. This chain links TRBV19 with TRBJ1-1, with D perhaps matching TRBD1 (5 bases). The ends were cut back, 5 bases at V and 4 bases at J, with 11 bases in the middle. The CDR3 is 13 amino acids. Germline V CDR1 and CDR2: LNHDA, SQIVND (reference sequence). CDR3 region: CASSSTGGTEAFF. CDR3 in DNA: TGTGCCAGTAGTTCTACAGGAGGCACTGAAGCTTTCTTT.

The V and J genes are TRBV24-1 and TRBJ2-5, with 11 bases that match TRBD2. With V trimmed by 6 bases and J by 2 bases, 7 bases remained unmatched. The CDR3 has 16 residues. Germline CDR1 KGHDR, CDR2 SFDVKD. The CDR3 spells CATSQPRLAGQETQYF. The CDR3 DNA follows: TGTGCCACCAGTCAACCAAGACTAGCGGGACAAGAGACCCAGTACTTC.

The CDR3 sequence is CASSQPRTGGSEAFF. The CDR3 nucleotides read TGTGCCAGTAGTCAGCCGCGGACAGGGGGCTCAGAAGCTTTCTTT. The V gene is TRBV19, the J gene TRBJ1-1, with 11 bases identical to TRBD1. This CDR3 has 15 amino acids. Trimming at V came to 5 bases and at J to 8 bases, leaving 10 bases not matched to a gene. Germline V lookup: CDR1 LNHDA, CDR2 SQIVND (reference sequence).

J is TRBJ2-5 and V is TRBV7-6; D might be TRBD1 (6 bases). The ends were cut back, 5 bases at V and 4 bases at J, with 17 bases in the middle. This CDR3 contains 15 residues. From germline, CDR1 is SGHVS and CDR2 FNYEAQ. The CDR3 sequence: CASSPQWGQTETQYF. DNA of the CDR3: TGTGCCAGCAGCCCGCAATGGGGGCAGACAGAGACCCAGTACTTC.

The V gene is TRBV10-3, the J gene TRBJ2-7; TRBD1 aligns across 7 bases. The CDR3 is 14 amino acids. Germline lookup yields CDR1 ENHRY and CDR2 SYGVKD. With V trimmed by 4 bases and J by 5 bases, 8 bases remained unmatched. The CDR3 region has the DNA TGTGCCATCAGTGCGGCGACAGGGTCCCACGAGCAGTACTTC. As protein: CAISAATGSHEQYF.

J is TRBJ1-4 and V is TRBV6-5; D may be TRBD1 (6 bases). Germline V gene lookup returns CDR1 MNHEY and CDR2 SVGAGI. There are 15 residues in the CDR3. V shed 6 bases and J shed 0 bases, with 11 bases lying between them. As DNA, the CDR3 is TGTGCCAGCAGCCGGGGACATACAACTAATGAAAAACTGTTTTTT. Protein product: CASSRGHTTNEKLFF.

The chain joins TRBV7-3 to TRBJ2-7; tentative D call: TRBD2 (5 bases). The CDR3 runs to 14 residues. Germline assignment: CDR1 SGHTA and CDR2 FQGTGA. Trimming took off 5 bases at V and 5 bases at J, with 16 bases between the two ends. The chain's CDR3 is CASSPTGSAHEQYF. CDR3 coding DNA: TGTGCCAGCAGCCCCACGGGGTCCGCGCACGAGCAGTACTTC.

The chain couples TRBV28 to TRBJ1-2; no clear D gene. Germline assignment: CDR1 MDHEN and CDR2 SYDVKM. V lost 4 bases, J lost 6 bases, and 12 bases lay in between. This CDR3 has 13 amino acids. The CDR3, as DNA: TGTGCCAGCAGTTCGAGCGGGAGGGATGGCTACACCTTC. Translation: CASSSSGRDGYTF.

The chain carries TRBV9 and TRBJ2-3; D unclear. From germline, CDR1 is SGDLS and CDR2 YYNGEE. V shed 3 bases and J shed 3 bases, with 11 bases lying between them. The CDR3 covers 14 residues. DNA of the CDR3: TGTGCCAGCAGCGCAATATCCACGACAGATACGCAGTATTTT. Translated, it gives CASSAISTTDTQYF.

For the CDR3, the DNA is TGTGCCATCAGTGACGTTCACAGAAATAATTCACCCCTCCACTTT. Protein product: CAISDVHRNNSPLHF. The chain links TRBV10-3 to TRBJ1-6; D not certain. Per germline, CDR1 ENHRY and CDR2 SYGVKD. The CDR3 totals 15 residues. V dropped 3 bases and J dropped 5 bases, with 11 bases sitting between them.

V usage is TRBV10-3 and J usage is TRBJ1-6; the D is unclear. Between the trimmed V and J ends, which lost 3 bases and 4 bases, there was a span of 7 bases. The CDR3 sequence is 14 residues long. Germline CDR1 and CDR2: ENHRY and SYGVKD. DNA of the CDR3: TGTGCCATCAGTGATCGGCAATATAATTCACCCCTCCACTTT. Translated, it gives CAISDRQYNSPLHF.

The rearrangement uses TRBV4-2 and TRBJ2-7, with TRBD2 matching 10 bases. CDR1 LGHNA and CDR2 YNFKEQ come from the germline V gene. V lost 2 bases, J lost 4 bases, and 11 bases stayed unmatched. This CDR3 region has 17 residues. The CDR3 sequence: CASSQLWGLAGEYEQYF. DNA for the CDR3: TGTGCCAGCAGCCAACTCTGGGGCCTAGCGGGGGAATACGAGCAGTACTTC.

The gene calls are TRBV24-1 and TRBJ1-2; 7 bases are shared with TRBD1. This CDR3 contains 13 residues. After removal of 4 bases from V and 8 bases from J, the junction contained 6 bases not matched to a gene. Germline-derived CDR1 and CDR2 are KGHDR and SFDVKD. The CDR3 DNA reads TGTGCCACCAGTGAGAGGACAGGTGAAGGCTACACCTTC. Its translation: CATSERTGEGYTF.

CDR3 amino acids: CASTVGTGELFF. The CDR3 DNA reads TGTGCCAGTACAGTGGGCACCGGGGAGCTGTTTTTT. The chain employs TRBV19 and TRBJ2-2; D remains unclear. The V gene's germline CDR1 is LNHDA and CDR2 SQIVND (reference sequence). Trimming took off 7 bases at V and 4 bases at J, with 7 bases between the two ends. The CDR3 is made up of 12 amino acids.

The chain links TRBV9 to TRBJ1-1, with D uncertain. CDR1 SGDLS and CDR2 YYNGEE come from the germline V gene. The CDR3 is 13 amino acids. With 0 bases removed from V and 3 bases from J, the gap between germline ends came to 6 bases. The CDR3 sequence is CASSVEGYTEAFF. The CDR3 nucleotides read TGTGCCAGCAGCGTAGAAGGTTACACTGAAGCTTTCTTT.

This rearrangement joins TRBV7-6 to TRBJ1-6; TRBD1 matches 7 bases. The V and J ends lost 5 bases and 7 bases, in that order; junction bases with no gene match: 8. The CDR3 loop spans 15 amino acids. Germline V gene sequence: CDR1 SGHVS, CDR2 FNYEAQ. The CDR3: CASSLGQVHNSPLHF. In nucleotides, the CDR3 is TGTGCCAGCAGCCTTGGACAGGTCCACAATTCACCCCTCCACTTT.

The V and J genes are TRBV19 and TRBJ1-1; maybe TRBD1 (5 bases). Germline V lookup: CDR1 LNHDA, CDR2 SQIVND (reference sequence). Trimming stripped 5 bases from V and 0 bases from J, with 16 bases between. CDR3 size: 16 residues. Here the CDR3 reads CASSSGFRPMNTEAFF. CDR3 nucleotides: TGTGCCAGTAGTTCAGGGTTTCGGCCTATGAACACTGAAGCTTTCTTT.

The V and J genes are TRBV28 and TRBJ1-2, with D possibly TRBD1 on 6 matching bases. The CDR3 is made up of 14 amino acids. The V end lost 6 bases, the J end lost 2 bases, and 13 bases lay between the germline ends. Germline values: CDR1 MDHEN, CDR2 SYDVKM. CDR3 residues: CASSPGGPNYGYTF. CDR3 bases: TGTGCCAGCAGCCCTGGGGGCCCGAACTATGGCTACACCTTC.

The chain combines TRBV19 with TRBJ1-2; 9 nucleotides agree with TRBD1. This CDR3 has 16 amino acids. The germline V gene encodes CDR1 LNHDA and CDR2 SQIVND (reference sequence). V lost 3 bases and J lost 2; bases outside the gene matches: 7. Written as DNA, the CDR3 is TGTGCCAGTAGTATCGGGACAGGGTGGGGCAACTATGGCTACACCTTC. Protein sequence: CASSIGTGWGNYGYTF.

The V gene is TRBV30, the J gene TRBJ2-5; maybe TRBD1 (5 bases). CDR3 length equals 14 residues. Looked up from germline, CDR1 is GTSNPN and CDR2 is SVGIG (reference sequence). Trimming shortened V by 0 bases and J by 1 base, and 9 bases separated the two germline ends. The CDR3, as DNA: TGTGCCTGGAGTGTAGGGGCAGGCCAAGAGACCCAGTACTTC. Its protein product is CAWSVGAGQETQYF.

The chain recombines TRBV5-1 with TRBJ1-4; 12 bases map to TRBD1. Germline CDR1 SGHRS, CDR2 YFSETQ. This CDR3 has 17 amino acids. The J segment lost 0 bases and the V segment lost 5 bases, leaving 5 bases of the junction unmatched. The CDR3 DNA reads as TGCGCCAGCAGTCCGGGACAGGGGGCGGCAACTAATGAAAAACTGTTTTTT. Translating gives CASSPGQGAATNEKLFF.